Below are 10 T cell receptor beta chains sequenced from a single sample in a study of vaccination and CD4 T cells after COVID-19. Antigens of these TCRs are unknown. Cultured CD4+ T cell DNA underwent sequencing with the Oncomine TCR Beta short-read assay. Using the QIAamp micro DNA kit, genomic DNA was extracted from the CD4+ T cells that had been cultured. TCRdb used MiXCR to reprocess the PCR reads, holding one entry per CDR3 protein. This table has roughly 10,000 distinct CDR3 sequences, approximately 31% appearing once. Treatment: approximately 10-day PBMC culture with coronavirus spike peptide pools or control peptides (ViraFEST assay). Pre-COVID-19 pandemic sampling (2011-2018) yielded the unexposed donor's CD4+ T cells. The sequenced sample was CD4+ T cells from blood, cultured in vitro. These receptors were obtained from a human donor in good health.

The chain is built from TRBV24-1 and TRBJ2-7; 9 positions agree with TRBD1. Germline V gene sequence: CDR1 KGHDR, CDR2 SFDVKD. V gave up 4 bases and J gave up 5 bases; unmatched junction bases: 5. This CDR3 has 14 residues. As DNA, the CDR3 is TGTGCCACCAGTGACTTGAGGACAGGGGACGAGCAGTACTTC. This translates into CATSDLRTGDEQYF.

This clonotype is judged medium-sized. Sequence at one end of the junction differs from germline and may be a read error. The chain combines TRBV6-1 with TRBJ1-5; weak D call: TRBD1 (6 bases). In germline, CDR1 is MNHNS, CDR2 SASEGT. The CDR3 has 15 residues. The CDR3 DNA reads TGTGCCAGCAGTGAGGGCAGGGGAAGCACTCAGCCCCAGCATTTT. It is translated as CASSEGRGSTQPQHF.

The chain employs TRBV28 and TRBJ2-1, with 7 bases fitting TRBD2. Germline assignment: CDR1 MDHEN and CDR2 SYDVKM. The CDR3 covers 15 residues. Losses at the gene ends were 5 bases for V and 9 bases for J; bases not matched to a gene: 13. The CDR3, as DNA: TGTGCCAGCAGTCCAAGGGGTAGCGGGCGGAGTGAGCAGTTCTTC. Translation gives CASSPRGSGRSEQFF.

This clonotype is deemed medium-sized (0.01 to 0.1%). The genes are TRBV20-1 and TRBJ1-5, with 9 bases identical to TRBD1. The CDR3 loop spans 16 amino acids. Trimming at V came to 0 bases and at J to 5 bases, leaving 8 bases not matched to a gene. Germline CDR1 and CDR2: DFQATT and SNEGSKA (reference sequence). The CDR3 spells CSARDPNGDRDQPQHF. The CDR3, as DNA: TGCAGTGCTAGAGACCCGAATGGGGACAGGGATCAGCCCCAGCATTTT.

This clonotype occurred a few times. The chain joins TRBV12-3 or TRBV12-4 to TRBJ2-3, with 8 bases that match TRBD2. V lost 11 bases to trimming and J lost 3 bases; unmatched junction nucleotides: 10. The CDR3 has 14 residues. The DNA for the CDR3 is TGTGCCGTGACTTCTAGCGGGCTAACAGATACGCAGTATTTT. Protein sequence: CAVTSSGLTDTQYF.

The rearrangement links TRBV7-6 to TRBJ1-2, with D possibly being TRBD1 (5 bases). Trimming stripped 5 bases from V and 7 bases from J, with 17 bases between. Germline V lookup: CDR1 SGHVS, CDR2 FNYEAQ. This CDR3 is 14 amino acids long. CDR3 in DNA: TGTGCCAGCAGCCCTCGCGGGACGTACTTTGGCTACACCTTC. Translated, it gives CASSPRGTYFGYTF.

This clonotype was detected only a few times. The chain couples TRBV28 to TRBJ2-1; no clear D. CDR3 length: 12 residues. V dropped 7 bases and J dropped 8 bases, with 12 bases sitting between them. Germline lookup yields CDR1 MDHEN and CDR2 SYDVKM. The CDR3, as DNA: TGTGCCAGCACCAAATTTCGCGATGAGCAGTTCTTC. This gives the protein CASTKFRDEQFF.

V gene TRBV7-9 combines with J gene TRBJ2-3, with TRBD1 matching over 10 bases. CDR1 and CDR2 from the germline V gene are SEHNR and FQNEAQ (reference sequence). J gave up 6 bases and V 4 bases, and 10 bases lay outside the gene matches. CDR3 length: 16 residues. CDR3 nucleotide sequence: TGTGCCAGCAGCTCCCTTTGGACAGGGGGGTTGGATACGCAGTATTTT. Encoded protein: CASSSLWTGGLDTQYF.

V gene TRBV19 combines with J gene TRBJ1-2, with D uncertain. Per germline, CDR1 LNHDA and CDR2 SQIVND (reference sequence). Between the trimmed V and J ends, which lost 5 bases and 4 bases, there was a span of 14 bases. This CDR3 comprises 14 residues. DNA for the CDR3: TGTGCCAGTAGTCCCGGGAGGGAGGTCTATGGCTACACCTTC. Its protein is CASSPGREVYGYTF.

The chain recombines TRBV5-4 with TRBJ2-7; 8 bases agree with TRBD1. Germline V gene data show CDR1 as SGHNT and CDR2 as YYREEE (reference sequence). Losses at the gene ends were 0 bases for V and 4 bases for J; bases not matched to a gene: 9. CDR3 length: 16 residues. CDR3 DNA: TGTGCCAGCAGCTTGGGTCAGGGGGCGTTGGGTTACGAGCAGTACTTC. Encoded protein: CASSLGQGALGYEQYF.